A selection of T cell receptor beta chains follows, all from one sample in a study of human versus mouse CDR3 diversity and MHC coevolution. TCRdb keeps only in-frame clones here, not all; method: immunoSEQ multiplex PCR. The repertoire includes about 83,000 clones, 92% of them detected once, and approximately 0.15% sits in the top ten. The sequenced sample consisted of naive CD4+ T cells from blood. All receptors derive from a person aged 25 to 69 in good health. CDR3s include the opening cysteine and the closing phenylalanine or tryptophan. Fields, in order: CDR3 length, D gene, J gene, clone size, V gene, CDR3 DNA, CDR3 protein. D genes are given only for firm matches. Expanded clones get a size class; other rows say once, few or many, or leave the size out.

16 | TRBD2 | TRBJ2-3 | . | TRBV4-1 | TGCGCCAGCAGCCAAGTAGCGGGGACGTCCACAGATACGCAGTATTTT | CASSQVAGTSTDTQYF
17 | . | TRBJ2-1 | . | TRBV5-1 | TGCGCCAGCAGCCCCACCCCCCAGGGGCGTCCTGGCAATGAGCAGTTCTTC | CASSPTPQGRPGNEQFF
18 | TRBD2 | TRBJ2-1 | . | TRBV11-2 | TGTGCCAGCAGCTTACGACTAGCGGGGGGCAGCTCCTACAATGAGCAGTTCTTC | CASSLRLAGGSSYNEQFF
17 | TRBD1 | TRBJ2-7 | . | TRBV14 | TGTGCCAGCAGCTTTAAACTACCGGGACAGGGGAACTACGAGCAGTACTTC | CASSFKLPGQGNYEQYF
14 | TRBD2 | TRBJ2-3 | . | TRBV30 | TGTGCCTGGAGTACTAGCGGGAGCACAGATACGCAGTATTTT | CAWSTSGSTDTQYF
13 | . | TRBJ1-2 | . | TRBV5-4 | TGTGCCAGCAGCTTGACAGAAGGCTATGGCTACACCTTC | CASSLTEGYGYTF
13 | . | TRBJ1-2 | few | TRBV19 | TGTGCCAGTAGTAGACAGGAACAGTATGGCTACACCTTC | CASSRQEQYGYTF
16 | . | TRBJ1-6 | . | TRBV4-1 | TGCGCCAGCAGCCCCTTCGGTGCGAGTAACGGTTCACCCCTCCACTTT | CASSPFGASNGSPLHF
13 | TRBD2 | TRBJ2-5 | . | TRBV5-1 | TGCGCCAGCAGCTTAGCGGGAGTAGAGACCCAGTACTTC | CASSLAGVETQYF
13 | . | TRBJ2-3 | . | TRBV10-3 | TGTGCCATCAGTGAGGGGACACAAGATACGCAGTATTTT | CAISEGTQDTQYF
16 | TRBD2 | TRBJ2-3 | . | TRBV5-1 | TGCGCCAGCAGCTTGGTGCGGGGGATTCGCACAGATACGCAGTATTTT | CASSLVRGIRTDTQYF
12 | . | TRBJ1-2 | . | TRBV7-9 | TGTGCCAGCAGCCTCGAGGCCTATGGCTACACCTTC | CASSLEAYGYTF
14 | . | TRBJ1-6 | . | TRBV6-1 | TGTGCCAGCAGTGATCCCACCAGGGGTTCACCCCTCCACTTT | CASSDPTRGSPLHF
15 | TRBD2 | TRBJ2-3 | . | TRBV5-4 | TGTGCCAGCAGTGCCGGGACTAGCGGTCCAGATACGCAGTATTTT | CASSAGTSGPDTQYF
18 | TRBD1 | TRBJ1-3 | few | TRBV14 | TGTGCCAGCAGCCTCAAGGGGGCTTGGACAGCGTATGGAAACACCATATATTTT | CASSLKGAWTAYGNTIYF
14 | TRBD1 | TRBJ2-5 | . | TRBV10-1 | TGCGCCAGTAGCCGGGACAGGGGTCAGGAGACCCAGTACTTC | CASSRDRGQETQYF
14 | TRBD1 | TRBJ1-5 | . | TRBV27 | TGTGCCAGCAGTCTCGGGACAGGTAATCAGCCCCAGCATTTT | CASSLGTGNQPQHF
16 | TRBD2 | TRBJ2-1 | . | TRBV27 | TGTGCCAGCAGCCACGAGCGGGGTTTCTTTGGTAATGAGCAGTTCTTC | CASSHERGFFGNEQFF
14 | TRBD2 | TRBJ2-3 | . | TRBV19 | TGTGCCAGTACCCCGACTAGCTTGGCTGGTACGCAGTATTTT | CASTPTSLAGTQYF
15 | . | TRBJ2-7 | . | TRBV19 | TGTGCCAGTAAGCAGGGGCCTGGAAGCTCCTACGAGCAGTACTTC | CASKQGPGSSYEQYF
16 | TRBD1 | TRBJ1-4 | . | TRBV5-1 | TGCGCCAGCAGCGCGGGTGGACAGGGAACTAATGAAAAACTGTTTTTT | CASSAGGQGTNEKLFF
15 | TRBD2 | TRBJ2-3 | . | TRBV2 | TGTGCCAGCCATGGGACTAGCGGGTTCGCAGATACGCAGTATTTT | CASHGTSGFADTQYF
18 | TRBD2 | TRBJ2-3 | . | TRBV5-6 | TGTGCCAGCAGCTTGGGACTAGCGGGAGACCCCACAGCAGATACGCAGTATTTT | CASSLGLAGDPTADTQYF
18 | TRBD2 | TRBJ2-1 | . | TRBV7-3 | TGTGCCAGCAGCTTAACGGGCCTGGCTAGCGGGGGGATGTGGGAGCAGTTCTTC | CASSLTGLASGGMWEQFF
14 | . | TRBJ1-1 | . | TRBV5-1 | TGCGCCAGCAGCTTCGAGTTGGGGGGCACTGAAGCTTTCTTT | CASSFELGGTEAFF
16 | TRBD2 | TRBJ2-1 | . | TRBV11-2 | TGTGCCAGCAGCCGACTAGCGGGAGCGGGGTACAATGAGCAGTTCTTC | CASSRLAGAGYNEQFF
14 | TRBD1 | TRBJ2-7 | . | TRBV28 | TGTGCCAGCATTGGGGGCCACAGGGGATACGAGCAGTACTTC | CASIGGHRGYEQYF
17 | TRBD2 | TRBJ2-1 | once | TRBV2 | TGTGCCAGCAGCCGGGAAACTAGCGGATACTCCTACAATGAGCAGTTCTTC | CASSRETSGYSYNEQFF
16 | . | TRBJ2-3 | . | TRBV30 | TGTGCCTGGAGCGTACCAGGGGGGACCTCCACAGATACGCAGTATTTT | CAWSVPGGTSTDTQYF
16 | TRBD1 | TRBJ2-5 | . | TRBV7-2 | TGTGCCAGCAGCTCCTGGTGGCAGGGGGTGCAAGAGACCCAGTACTTC | CASSSWWQGVQETQYF
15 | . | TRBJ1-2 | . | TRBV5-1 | TGCGCCAGCAGCTTGGATTCCCAGGGTAACTATGGCTACACCTTC | CASSLDSQGNYGYTF
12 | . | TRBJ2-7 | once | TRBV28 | TGTGCCAGCAATGGACTTTCCTACGAGCAGTACTTC | CASNGLSYEQYF
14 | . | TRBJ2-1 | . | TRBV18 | TGTGCCAGCTCACCTGGGCAGGGGGGCGGTGAGCAGTTCTTC | CASSPGQGGGEQFF
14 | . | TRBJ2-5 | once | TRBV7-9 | TGTGCCAGCAGCTTAGCGACAGTACAAGAGACCCAGTACTTC | CASSLATVQETQYF
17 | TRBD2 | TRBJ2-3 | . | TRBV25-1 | TGTGCCAGCAGTCCCCTCCGAGGCGGGAGGGGCACAGATACGCAGTATTTT | CASSPLRGGRGTDTQYF
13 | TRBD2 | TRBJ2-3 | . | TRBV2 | TGTGCCGGGAAACTAGCGGCCACAGATACGCAGTATTTT | CAGKLAATDTQYF
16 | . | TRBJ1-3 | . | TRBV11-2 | TGTGCCAGCAGCTTAAGTTTACCGGGGTCGGGAAACACCATATATTTT | CASSLSLPGSGNTIYF
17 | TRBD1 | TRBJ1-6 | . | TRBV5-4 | TGTGCCAGCAGCTCCCACGGGACAGGACCTAATAATTCACCCCTCCACTTT | CASSSHGTGPNNSPLHF
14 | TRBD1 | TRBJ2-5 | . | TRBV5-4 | TGTGCCAGCAGCGGGACAGGGCCGGGAGAGACCCAGTACTTC | CASSGTGPGETQYF
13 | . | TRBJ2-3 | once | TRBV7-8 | TGTGCCAGCAGCTTGACGGGGAGAGATACGCAGTATTTT | CASSLTGRDTQYF
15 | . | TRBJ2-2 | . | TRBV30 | TGTGCCTGGATGCCACCGGGAATAGATACCGGGGAGCTGTTTTTT | CAWMPPGIDTGELFF
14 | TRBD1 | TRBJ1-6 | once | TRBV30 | TGTGCCTGGAGAGGACAGGGGGCCTGGTCACCCCTCCACTTT | CAWRGQGAWSPLHF
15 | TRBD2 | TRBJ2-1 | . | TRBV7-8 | TGTGCCAGCAGCTTAGTCGGCGGGAGGTCGTATGAGCAGTTCTTC | CASSLVGGRSYEQFF
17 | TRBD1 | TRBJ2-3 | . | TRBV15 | TGTGCCACCAGCAGATACACCGGGACAGGGTCCACAGATACGCAGTATTTT | CATSRYTGTGSTDTQYF
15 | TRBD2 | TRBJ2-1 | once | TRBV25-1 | TGTGCCAGCAGTGATTCCGCTAGCGGGGACAATGAGCAGTTCTTC | CASSDSASGDNEQFF
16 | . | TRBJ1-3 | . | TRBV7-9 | TGTGCCAGCAGCGACCAAACAGTGGACTCTGGAAACACCATATATTTT | CASSDQTVDSGNTIYF
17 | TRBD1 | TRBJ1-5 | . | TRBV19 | TGTGCCAGTAGGAGGGGACAGGGGACCTTGATGGGACAGCCCCAGCATTTT | CASRRGQGTLMGQPQHF
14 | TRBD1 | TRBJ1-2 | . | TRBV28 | TGTGCCAGCGGAAAAGACAGGGCTAACTATGGCTACACCTTC | CASGKDRANYGYTF
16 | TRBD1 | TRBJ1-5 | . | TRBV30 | TGTGCCTGGAGTGTACGAGGGACAGGGTTGCATCAGCCCCAGCATTTT | CAWSVRGTGLHQPQHF